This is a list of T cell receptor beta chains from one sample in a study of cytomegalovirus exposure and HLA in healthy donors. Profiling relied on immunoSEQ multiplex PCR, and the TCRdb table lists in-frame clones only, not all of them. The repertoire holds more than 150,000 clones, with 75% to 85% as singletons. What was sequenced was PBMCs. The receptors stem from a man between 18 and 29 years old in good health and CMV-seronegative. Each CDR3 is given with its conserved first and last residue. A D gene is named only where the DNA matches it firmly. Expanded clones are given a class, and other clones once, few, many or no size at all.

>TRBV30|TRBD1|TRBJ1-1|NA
TGTGGATACAGGGGGAACACTGAAGCTTTCTTT
CGYRGNTEAFF
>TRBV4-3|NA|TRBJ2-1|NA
TGCGCCAGCAGCCAAGGAAGCGTAAACAATGAGCAGTTCTTC
CASSQGSVNNEQFF
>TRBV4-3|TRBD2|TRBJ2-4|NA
TGCGCCAGCAGCCAAGATGAAGGACTAGCGGGGGGGCTCGCCAAAAACATTCAGTACTTC
CASSQDEGLAGGLAKNIQYF
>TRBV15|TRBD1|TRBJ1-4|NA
TGTGCCACCAATGACAGGGGAAGTGAAAAACTGTTTTTT
CATNDRGSEKLFF
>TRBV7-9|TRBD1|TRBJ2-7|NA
TGTGCCAGCAGCTTTGACAGGGACGAGCAGTACTTC
CASSFDRDEQYF
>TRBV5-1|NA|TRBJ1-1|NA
TGCGCCAGCAGCTTGGACCAGAACCCGAACACTGAAGCTTTCTTT
CASSLDQNPNTEAFF
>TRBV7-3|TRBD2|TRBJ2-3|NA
TGTGCCAGCAGCGCAGGACTAGCGTTGAACACAGATACGCAGTATTTT
CASSAGLALNTDTQYF
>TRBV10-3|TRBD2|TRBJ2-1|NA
TGTGCCATCAGTGAGTCTGTGGGGACTAGCGGGCCCAATGAGCAGTTCTTC
CAISESVGTSGPNEQFF
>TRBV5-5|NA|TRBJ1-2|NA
TGTGCCAGCAGCTTGACACCTAACTATGGCTACACCTTC
CASSLTPNYGYTF
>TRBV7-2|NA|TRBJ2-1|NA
TGTGCCAGCAGCTCTACTTATAACAATGAGCAGTTCTTC
CASSSTYNNEQFF
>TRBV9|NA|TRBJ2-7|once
TGTGCCAGCAGCGTAGGAAATGGACTCTACGAGCAGTACTTC
CASSVGNGLYEQYF
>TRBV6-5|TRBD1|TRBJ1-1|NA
TGTGCCAGCAGCTCAGACAGGGCGAACACTGAAGCTTTCTTT
CASSSDRANTEAFF
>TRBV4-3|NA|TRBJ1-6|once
TGCGCCAGCAGCCAGGGTCGGAGGGAATTCTATGAAGGTGATTCACCCCTCCACTTT
CASSQGRREFYEGDSPLHF
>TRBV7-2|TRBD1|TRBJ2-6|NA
TGTGCCAGCGGGACAGGGCCCAGCTCTGGGGCCAACGTCCTGACTTTC
CASGTGPSSGANVLTF
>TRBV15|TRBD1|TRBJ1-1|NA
TGTGCCACCAGCAGACGGACAGGGGGCACTGAAGCTTTCTTT
CATSRRTGGTEAFF
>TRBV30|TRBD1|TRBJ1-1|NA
TGTGCCTGGAGTCCTCGACAGGGGGTAGGCACTGAAGCTTTCTTT
CAWSPRQGVGTEAFF
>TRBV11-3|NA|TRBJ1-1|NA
TGTGCCAGCAGCTTCGAGCCGAACACTGAAGCTTTCTTT
CASSFEPNTEAFF
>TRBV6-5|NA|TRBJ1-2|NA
TGTGCCAGCAGGCCGTACAGGTTCGGACGTGGCTACACCTTC
CASRPYRFGRGYTF
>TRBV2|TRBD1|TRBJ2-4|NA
TGTGCCAGCAGTGTAGACAGGGGTAAAAACATTCAGTACTTC
CASSVDRGKNIQYF
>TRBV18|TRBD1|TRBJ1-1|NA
TGTGCCAGCTCATTGGGACAGACTGAAGCTTTCTTT
CASSLGQTEAFF
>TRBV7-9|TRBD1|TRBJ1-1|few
TGTGCCAGCAGCTCACCGGGACAGTACACTGAAGCTTTCTTT
CASSSPGQYTEAFF
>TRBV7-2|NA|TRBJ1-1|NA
TGTGCCAGCAGCTTAGCGCCAGTCATGAACACTGAAGCTTTCTTT
CASSLAPVMNTEAFF
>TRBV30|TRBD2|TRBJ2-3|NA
TGTGCCTGGAGTGGTAATAGCGGGCCCACAGATACGCAGTATTTT
CAWSGNSGPTDTQYF
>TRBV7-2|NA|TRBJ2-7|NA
TGTGCCAGCAGCTTAGAGGACAGTCGATTTTACGAGCAGTACTTC
CASSLEDSRFYEQYF
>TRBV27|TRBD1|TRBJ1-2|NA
TGTGCCAGCAGTCTTACAGGGGGCAATGGCTACACCTTC
CASSLTGGNGYTF
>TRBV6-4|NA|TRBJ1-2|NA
TGTGCCAGCAGTGACTCTGAAGAGAACCGACAGTGCCTCTATGGCTACACCTTC
CASSDSEENRQCLYGYTF
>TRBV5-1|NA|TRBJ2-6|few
TGCGCCAGCAGCTTGGGCGGACTCCACCTCTCTGGGGCCAACGTCCTGACTTTC
CASSLGGLHLSGANVLTF
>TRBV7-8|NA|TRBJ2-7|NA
TGTGCCAGCAGCTCCAGGCAGGGATTCGGCGAGCAGTACTTC
CASSSRQGFGEQYF
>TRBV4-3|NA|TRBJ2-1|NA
TGCGCCAGCAGCCAAGGTGGCGGGGGCCTCACCTACAATGAGCAGTTCTTC
CASSQGGGGLTYNEQFF
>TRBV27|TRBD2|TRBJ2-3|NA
TGTGCCAGCAGTGCCCGACTAGCGGGAGTGGGCACAGATACGCAGTATTTT
CASSARLAGVGTDTQYF
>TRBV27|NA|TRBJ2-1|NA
TGTGCCAGCAGTCCGGTAACAGGGTTCTCCTACAATGAGCAGTTCTTC
CASSPVTGFSYNEQFF
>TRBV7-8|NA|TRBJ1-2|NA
TGTGCCAGCAGCTTAGGGACAGACATTTATGGCTACACCTTC
CASSLGTDIYGYTF
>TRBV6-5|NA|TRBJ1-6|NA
TGTGCCAGCAGTTTCGACAGGTTCAATAATTCACCCCTCCACTTT
CASSFDRFNNSPLHF
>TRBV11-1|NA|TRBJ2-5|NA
TGTGCCAGCAGCGATCAACTAGTCCAAGAGACCCAGTACTTC
CASSDQLVQETQYF
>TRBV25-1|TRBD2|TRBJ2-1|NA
TGTGCCAGCAGTATTAGCGGGAGCTCCTACAATGAGCAGTTCTTC
CASSISGSSYNEQFF
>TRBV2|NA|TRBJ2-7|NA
TGTGCCAGCAGTGAAGACTATCAACTCTACGAGCAGTACTTC
CASSEDYQLYEQYF
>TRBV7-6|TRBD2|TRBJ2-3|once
TGTGCCAGCAGCGGTATAGCGGGGGCCAACTTTCGCACAGATACGCAGTATTTT
CASSGIAGANFRTDTQYF
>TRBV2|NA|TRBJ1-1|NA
TGTGCCAGCAGTACACAGGGAGAGGGGAACACTGAAGCTTTCTTT
CASSTQGEGNTEAFF
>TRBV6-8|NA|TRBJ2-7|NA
TGTGCCAGCAGTTTTCTTTTCTCCTACGAGCAGTACTTC
CASSFLFSYEQYF
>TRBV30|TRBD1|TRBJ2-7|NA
TGTGCCTGGGAGACGGGACAGGGGGCAATTGGCGTCTCCTACGAGCAGTACTTC
CAWETGQGAIGVSYEQYF
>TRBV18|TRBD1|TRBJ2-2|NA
TGTGCCAGCTCCCCCGCAGGGGGCGCGCGGACCGGGGAGCTGTTTTTT
CASSPAGGARTGELFF
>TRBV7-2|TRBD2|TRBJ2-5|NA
TGTGCCAGCAGCTTGATCCCCAGCGGGGGGCCAGAGACCCAGTACTTC
CASSLIPSGGPETQYF
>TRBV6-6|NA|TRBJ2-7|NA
TGTGCCAGCAGTTCGCCCGGGACTGGGACCTACGAGCAGTACTTC
CASSSPGTGTYEQYF
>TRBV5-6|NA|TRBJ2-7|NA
TGTGCCAGCGGGGAAGGGGGACAACTCGCCTACGAGCAGTACTTC
CASGEGGQLAYEQYF
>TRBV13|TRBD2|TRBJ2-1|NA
TGTGCCAGCAGCCATCAAGAGGGACTAGCGGGAGGCCCCTCCTACAATGAGCAGTTCTTC
CASSHQEGLAGGPSYNEQFF
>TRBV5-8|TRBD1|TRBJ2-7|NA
TGTGCCAGCAGCTCCATCGCGTCAGGGGGCTTGAACGAGCAGTACTTC
CASSSIASGGLNEQYF
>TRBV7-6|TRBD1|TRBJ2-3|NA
TGTGCCAGCAGCTCCGAGGGACAGCCTAATACGCAGTATTTT
CASSSEGQPNTQYF
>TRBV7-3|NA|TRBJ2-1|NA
TGTGCCAGCAGCTTACAGGGAGGTGAGCAGTTCTTC
CASSLQGGEQFF
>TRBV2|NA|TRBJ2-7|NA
TGTGCCAGCAGGGAAACGGACAGCTCCTACGAGCAGTACTTC
CASRETDSSYEQYF